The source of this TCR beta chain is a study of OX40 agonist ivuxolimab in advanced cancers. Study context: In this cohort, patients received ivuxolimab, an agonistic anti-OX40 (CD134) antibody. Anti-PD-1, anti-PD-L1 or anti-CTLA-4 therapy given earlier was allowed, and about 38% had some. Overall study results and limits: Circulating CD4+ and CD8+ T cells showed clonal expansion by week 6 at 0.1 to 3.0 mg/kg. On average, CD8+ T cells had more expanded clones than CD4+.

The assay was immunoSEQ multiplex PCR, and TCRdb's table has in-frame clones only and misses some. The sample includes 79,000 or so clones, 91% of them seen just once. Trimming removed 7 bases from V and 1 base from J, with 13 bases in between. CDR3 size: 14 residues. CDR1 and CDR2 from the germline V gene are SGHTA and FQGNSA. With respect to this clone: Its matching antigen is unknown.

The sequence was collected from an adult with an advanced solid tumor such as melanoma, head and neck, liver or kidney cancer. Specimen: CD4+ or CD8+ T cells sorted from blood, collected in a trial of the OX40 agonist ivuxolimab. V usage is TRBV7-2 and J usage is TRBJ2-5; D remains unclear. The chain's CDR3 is CASKWGGSQETQYF. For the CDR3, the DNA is TGTGCCAGCAAGTGGGGTGGCTCCCAAGAGACCCAGTACTTC. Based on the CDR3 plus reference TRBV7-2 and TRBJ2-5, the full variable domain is GAGVSQSPSNKVTEKGKDVELRCDPISGHTALYWYRQSLGQGLEFLIYFQGNSAPDKSGLPSDRFSAERTGGSVSTLTIQRTQQEDSAVYLCASKWGGSQETQYFGPGTRLLVL.